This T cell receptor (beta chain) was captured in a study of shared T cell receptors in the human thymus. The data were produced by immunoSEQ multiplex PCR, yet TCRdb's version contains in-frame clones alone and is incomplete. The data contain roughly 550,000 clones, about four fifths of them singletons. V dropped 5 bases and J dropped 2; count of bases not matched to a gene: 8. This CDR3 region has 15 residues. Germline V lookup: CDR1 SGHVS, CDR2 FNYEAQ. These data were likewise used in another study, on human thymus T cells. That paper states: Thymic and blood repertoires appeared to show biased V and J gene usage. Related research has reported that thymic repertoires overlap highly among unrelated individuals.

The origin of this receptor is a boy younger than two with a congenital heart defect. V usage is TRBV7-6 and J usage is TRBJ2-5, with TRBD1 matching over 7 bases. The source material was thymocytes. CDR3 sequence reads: CASSPQGFAQETQYF. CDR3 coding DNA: TGTGCCAGCAGCCCACAGGGGTTCGCACAAGAGACCCAGTACTTC. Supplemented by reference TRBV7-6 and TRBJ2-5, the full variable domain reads GAGVSQSPRYKVTKRGQDVALRCDPISGHVSLYWYRQALGQGPEFLTYFNYEAQQDKSGLPNDRFSAERPEGSISTLTIQRTEQRDSAMYRCASSPQGFAQETQYFGPGTRLLVL.